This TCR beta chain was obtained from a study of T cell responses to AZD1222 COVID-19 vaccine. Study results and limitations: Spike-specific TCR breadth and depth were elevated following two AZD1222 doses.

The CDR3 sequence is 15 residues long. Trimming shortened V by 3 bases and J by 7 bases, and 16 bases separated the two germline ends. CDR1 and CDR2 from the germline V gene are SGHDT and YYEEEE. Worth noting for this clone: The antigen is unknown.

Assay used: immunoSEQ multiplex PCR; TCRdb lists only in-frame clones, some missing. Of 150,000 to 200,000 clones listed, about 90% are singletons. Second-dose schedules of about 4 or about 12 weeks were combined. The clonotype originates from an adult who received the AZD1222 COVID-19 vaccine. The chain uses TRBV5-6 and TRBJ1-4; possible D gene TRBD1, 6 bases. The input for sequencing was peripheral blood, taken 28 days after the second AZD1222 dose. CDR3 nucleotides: TGTGCCAGCAGCTCGATCGGGGGCCAGGGTGAAAAACTGTTTTTT. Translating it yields CASSSIGGQGEKLFF.